Listed here are 3 T cell receptor beta chains from one sample, sequenced in a study of cytomegalovirus exposure and HLA in healthy donors (TCRdb year 2017). Preparation of the library involved the immunoSEQ multiplex PCR assay. For the multiplex PCR, a mixture combining 60 forward primers for TCR Vbeta segments and 13 reverse primers for TCR Jbeta segments was used. The clones in this table, taken by TCRdb from immuneACCESS, are in-frame only. Not every clone is retained; where verified, under half of the shortfall comes from an unresolved V gene, and the cause of the rest is unknown. The sample table contains under 200,000 clones; only one count was recorded for 70% to 90% of them. 7% of the sample goes to the ten largest clones. The sequencing input was PBMCs. The receptors shown here come from a woman in her twenties or thirties in good health and CMV-seropositive.

The rearrangement joins TRBV30 to TRBJ1-4, with D possibly TRBD1 on 6 matching bases. This CDR3 is 16 amino acids long. Germline V gives CDR1 GTSNPN, CDR2 SVGIG (reference sequence). Trimming took off 0 bases at V and 2 bases at J, with 13 bases between the two ends. In DNA form, the CDR3 reads TGTGCCTGGAGTGTAGTAGGGAGGGGGACTAATGAAAAACTGTTTTTT. Protein: CAWSVVGRGTNEKLFF.

This chain uses TRBV5-6 with TRBJ2-7, with D unresolved. The V gene's germline CDR1 is SGHDT and CDR2 YYEEEE. This CDR3 spans 15 amino acids. Deletions cut 3 bases from V and 0 bases from J, with 13 bases between. The CDR3 loop is CASSWRGGTSYEQYF. CDR3 nucleotides: TGTGCCAGCAGCTGGCGAGGTGGAACCTCCTACGAGCAGTACTTC.

The J gene is TRBJ2-3, the V gene TRBV11-2; perhaps TRBD2 as D (5 bases). The germline V gene has CDR1 SGHAT and CDR2 FQNNGV. The V gene lost 1 base and the J gene lost 3 bases, with 5 bases spanning the gap. The CDR3 length is 13 residues. CDR3 in DNA: TGTGCCAGCAGCTTAGCGGGAACAGATACGCAGTATTTT. It codes for CASSLAGTDTQYF.